This passage covers 15 T cell receptor beta chains from one sample sequenced in a study of liver allograft versus peripheral blood T cells. On the study more broadly: In transplanted livers, T cell receptor repertoires were compared with those found in the recipients' peripheral blood.

TCRdb used MiXCR to reprocess the reads, holding one entry per CDR3 protein. Seen here are some 4,000 distinct CDR3 sequences, about 16% observed once, and the top ten hold 21%. These TCRs come from a human patient who had a liver transplant. The graft donor may account for some of the T cells.

This clonotype was seen more than once but under ten times. J is TRBJ1-2 and V is TRBV20-1; the match to TRBD1 covers 12 bases. Trimming took 5 bases from V and 2 from J; bases not matched to a gene: 6. The CDR3 consists of 15 residues. Germline V lookup: CDR1 DFQATT, CDR2 SNEGSKA (reference sequence). DNA of the CDR3: TGCAGTGCTTCGGGACAGGGGGCCCGGAACTATGGCTACACCTTC. Encoded protein: CSASGQGARNYGYTF.

This clonotype is medium-sized by share. V gene TRBV6-5 combines with J gene TRBJ1-5; TRBD1 might be the D (5 bases). Trimming took 5 bases from V and 7 from J, leaving 18 bases between them. This CDR3 is built from 15 residues. The V gene's germline CDR1 is MNHEY and CDR2 SVGAGI. This CDR3 reads CASSLTGGGNQPQHF. For the CDR3, the DNA is TGTGCCAGCAGTCTTACAGGAGGTGGGAACCAGCCCCAGCATTTT.

In this sample, this clonotype turned up many times. The chain uses TRBV19 and TRBJ1-2; tentative D call: TRBD1 (5 bases). The CDR3 is 15 residues long. Germline V gene data show CDR1 as LNHDA and CDR2 as SQIVND (reference sequence). Trimming shortened V by 5 bases and J by 6 bases, and 19 bases separated the two germline ends. Written as DNA, the CDR3 is TGTGCCAGTAGTTCCGGGACGGGAGGGAAGGATGGCTACACCTTC. Its protein is CASSSGTGGKDGYTF.

In the case of this clonotype: A much more abundant neighbour one base away suggests this may be a read error. This chain links TRBV5-6 with TRBJ1-3; tentatively, D is TRBD1 (5 bases). The CDR3 runs 15 residues. The germline gives CDR1 SGHDT, CDR2 YYEEEE. V was pared by 1 base and J by 3 bases, with 11 bases between. In DNA, the CDR3 is TGTGCCAGCAGCTTGATGGGGGTGTATGGAAACACCATATATTTT. This gives the protein CASSLMGVYGNTIYF.

This clonotype counts as medium-sized. This sequence joins TRBV7-2 and TRBJ1-6; 9 nucleotides line up with TRBD1. The V gene's germline CDR1 is SGHTA and CDR2 FQGNSA. The CDR3 sequence is 16 residues long. V was pared by 3 bases and J by 4 bases, with 4 bases of the junction left unmatched. The CDR3 sequence: CASSFAGTGYNSPLHF. The CDR3 DNA reads TGTGCCAGCAGCTTTGCCGGGACAGGGTATAATTCACCCCTCCACTTT.

This clonotype was counted between two and nine times. The rearrangement links TRBV20-1 to TRBJ2-7, with D maybe TRBD2 (6 bases). Trimming cost V 0 bases and J 6 bases, with 24 bases left between them. The CDR3 extends over 17 amino acids. Germline loops: CDR1 DFQATT, CDR2 SNEGSKA (reference sequence). The CDR3 bases are TGCAGTGCTAGAGATCGAACATTGAGGCGGGATTGGGGCGAGCAGTACGTC. Translation gives CSARDRTLRRDWGEQYV.

By share, this clonotype counts as medium-sized. V usage is TRBV5-4 and J usage is TRBJ1-2, with TRBD1 matching over 7 bases. The CDR3 totals 14 residues. The V and J ends lost 2 bases and 6 bases, in that order; junction bases with no gene match: 7. Germline CDR1 SGHNT, CDR2 YYREEE (reference sequence). CDR3 region: CASSFVDRENGYTF. CDR3 DNA sequence: TGTGCCAGCAGCTTTGTAGACAGGGAAAATGGCTACACCTTC.

The table lists this clonotype with a few counts. The chain couples TRBV2 to TRBJ1-2; D is possibly TRBD1 (5 bases). This CDR3 has 13 amino acids. The V gene lost 6 bases and the J gene lost 7 bases, with 15 bases spanning the gap. Per germline, CDR1 SNHLY and CDR2 FYNNEI. CDR3 nucleotides: TGTGCCAGCAGCCCCGGGACGGAGAGTGGCTACACCTTC. It yields the protein CASSPGTESGYTF.

By sample fraction, this clonotype is medium-sized (0.01 to 0.1%). The chain uses TRBV18 and TRBJ1-1; D call uncertain. The V gene's germline CDR1 is KGHSH and CDR2 LQKENI. This CDR3 has 15 amino acids. Trimming took 3 bases from V and 1 from J, leaving 12 bases between them. Written as DNA, the CDR3 is TGTGCCAGCTCACCGCCCGGGAGAACGAACACTGAAGCTTTCTTT. Translation: CASSPPGRTNTEAFF. The variable domain in full, with the rest retrieved from reference TRBV18 and TRBJ1-1, is NAGVMQNPRHLVRRRGQEARLRCSPMKGHSHVYWYRQLPEEGLKFMVYLQKENIIDESGMPKERFSAEFPKEGPSILRIQQVVRGDSAAYFCASSPPGRTNTEAFFGQGTRLTVV.

The chain carries TRBV4-1 and TRBJ1-5; perhaps TRBD1 as D (5 bases). V lost 3 bases and J 5 bases, leaving 14 bases between the germline ends. The CDR3 sequence is 15 residues long. The germline CDR1 and CDR2 sequences are MGHRA and YSYEKL. The CDR3 region is CASSQGSWGDQPQHF. The CDR3 DNA sequence: TGCGCCAGCAGCCAGGGATCTTGGGGGGATCAGCCCCAGCATTTT.

This clonotype was seen many times. The chain has TRBV7-2 and TRBJ2-2; 10 positions agree with TRBD2. The CDR3 extends over 16 amino acids. Looked up from germline, CDR1 is SGHTA and CDR2 is FQGNSA. Trimming at V came to 8 bases and at J to 2 bases, leaving 8 bases not matched to a gene. CDR3 protein: CASRSGRASNTGELFF. The CDR3, as DNA: TGTGCCAGCCGGAGCGGGAGGGCCTCCAACACCGGGGAGCTGTTTTTT.

This clonotype qualifies as medium-sized (0.01 to 0.1%). The chain is built from TRBV6-1 and TRBJ1-3; D gene uncertain. The germline V and J ends were trimmed by 6 bases and 2 bases, with 2 bases remaining between them. The germline V gene has CDR1 MNHNS and CDR2 SASEGT. This CDR3 is 11 amino acids long. The CDR3 region has the DNA TGTGCCAGCAGGCCTGGAAACACCATATATTTT. Translated, it gives CASRPGNTIYF.

In this sample, this clonotype turned up many times. The V and J genes are TRBV11-2 and TRBJ1-2; D call uncertain. Trimming took 2 bases from V and 1 from J, leaving 5 bases between them. CDR3 length: 13 residues. Germline loops: CDR1 SGHAT, CDR2 FQNNGV. The CDR3 here is CASSLTDNYGYTF. The CDR3, as DNA: TGTGCCAGCAGCTTAACGGATAACTATGGCTACACCTTC. The full variable domain, rest sourced from reference TRBV11-2 and TRBJ1-2, is EAGVAQSPRYKIIEKRQSVAFWCNPISGHATLYWYQQILGQGPKLLIQFQNNGVVDDSQLPKDRFSAERLKGVDSTLKIQPAKLEDSAVYLCASSLTDNYGYTFGSGTRLTVV.

A few counts support this clonotype. The chain links TRBV11-3 to TRBJ2-6; no clear D gene. The ends were cut back, 0 bases at V and 1 base at J, with 10 bases in the middle. The germline V gene has CDR1 SGHNT and CDR2 YENEEA. The CDR3 loop spans 17 amino acids. The CDR3 is CASSLDSRLSGANVLTF. CDR3 nucleotides: TGTGCCAGCAGCTTAGATTCGCGTCTGTCTGGGGCCAACGTCCTGACTTTC.

This clonotype is medium-sized in the sample. This rearrangement joins TRBV18 to TRBJ1-5; tentatively, D is TRBD1 (5 bases). CDR1 is KGHSH and CDR2 is LQKENI in the germline V gene. The CDR3 runs 15 residues. V lost 0 bases and J 3 bases, leaving 9 bases between the germline ends. CDR3 nucleotide sequence: TGTGCCAGCTCACCACCGGGCAGGGTCAATCAGCCCCAGCATTTT. Residues: CASSPPGRVNQPQHF.